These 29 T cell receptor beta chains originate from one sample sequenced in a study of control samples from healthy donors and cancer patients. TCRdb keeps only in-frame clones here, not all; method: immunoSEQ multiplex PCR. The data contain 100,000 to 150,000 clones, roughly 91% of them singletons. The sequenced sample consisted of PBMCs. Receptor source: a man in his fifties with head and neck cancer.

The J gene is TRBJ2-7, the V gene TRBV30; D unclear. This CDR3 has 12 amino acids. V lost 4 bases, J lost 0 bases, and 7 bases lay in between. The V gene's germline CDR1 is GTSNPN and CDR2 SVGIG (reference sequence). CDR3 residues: CAWKDRSYEQYF. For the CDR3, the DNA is TGTGCCTGGAAGGACCGCTCCTACGAGCAGTACTTC.

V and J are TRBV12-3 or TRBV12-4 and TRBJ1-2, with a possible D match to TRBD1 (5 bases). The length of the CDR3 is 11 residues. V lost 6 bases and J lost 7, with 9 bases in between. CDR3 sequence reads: CASRWGGGYTF. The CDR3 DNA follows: TGTGCCAGCAGGTGGGGGGGTGGCTACACCTTC.

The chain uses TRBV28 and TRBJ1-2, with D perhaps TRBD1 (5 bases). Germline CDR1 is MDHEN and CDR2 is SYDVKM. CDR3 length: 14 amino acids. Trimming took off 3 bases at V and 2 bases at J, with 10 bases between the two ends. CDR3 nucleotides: TGTGCCAGCAGTTTCGGAGGGGACAACTATGGCTACACCTTC. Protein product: CASSFGGDNYGYTF.

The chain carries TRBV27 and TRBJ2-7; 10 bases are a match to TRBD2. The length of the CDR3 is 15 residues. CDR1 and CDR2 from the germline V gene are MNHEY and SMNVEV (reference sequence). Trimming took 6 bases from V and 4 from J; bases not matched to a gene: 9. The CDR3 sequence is CASRTAGGRFYEQYF. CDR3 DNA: TGTGCCAGCAGAACAGCGGGGGGGCGTTTTTACGAGCAGTACTTC.

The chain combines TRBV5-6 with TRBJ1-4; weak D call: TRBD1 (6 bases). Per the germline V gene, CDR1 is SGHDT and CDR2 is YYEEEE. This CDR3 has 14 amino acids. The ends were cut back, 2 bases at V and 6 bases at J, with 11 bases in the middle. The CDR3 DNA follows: TGTGCCAGCAGCTTCGGGACATATCATGAAAAACTGTTTTTT. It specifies CASSFGTYHEKLFF.

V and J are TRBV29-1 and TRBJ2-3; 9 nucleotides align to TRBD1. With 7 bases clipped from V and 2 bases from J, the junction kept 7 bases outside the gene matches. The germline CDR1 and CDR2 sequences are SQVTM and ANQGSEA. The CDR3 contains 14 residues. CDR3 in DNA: TGCAGCGGCCAGACAGGGGGGTCCACAGATACGCAGTATTTT. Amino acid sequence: CSGQTGGSTDTQYF.

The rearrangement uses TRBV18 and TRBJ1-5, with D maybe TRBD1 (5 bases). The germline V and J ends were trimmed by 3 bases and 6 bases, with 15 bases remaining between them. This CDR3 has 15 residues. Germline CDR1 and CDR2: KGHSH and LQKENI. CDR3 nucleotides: TGTGCCAGCTCACCGGGTGGAGGGGAGGGTCAGCCCCAGCATTTT. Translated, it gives CASSPGGGEGQPQHF.

DNA for the CDR3: TGTGCCAGCAGCCCCTCAGGGTGGACCGGGGAGCTGTTTTTT. Its translation: CASSPSGWTGELFF. This chain joins TRBV7-3 and TRBJ2-2, with D possibly TRBD1 on 5 matching bases. Trimming took off 5 bases at V and 5 bases at J, with 12 bases between the two ends. Per the germline V gene, CDR1 is SGHTA and CDR2 is FQGTGA. CDR3 size: 14 residues.

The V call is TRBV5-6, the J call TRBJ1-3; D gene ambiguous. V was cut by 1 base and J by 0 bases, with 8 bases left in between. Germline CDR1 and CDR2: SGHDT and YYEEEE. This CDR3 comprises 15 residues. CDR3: CASSLFTVSGNTIYF. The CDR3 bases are TGTGCCAGCAGCTTGTTTACAGTCTCTGGAAACACCATATATTTT.

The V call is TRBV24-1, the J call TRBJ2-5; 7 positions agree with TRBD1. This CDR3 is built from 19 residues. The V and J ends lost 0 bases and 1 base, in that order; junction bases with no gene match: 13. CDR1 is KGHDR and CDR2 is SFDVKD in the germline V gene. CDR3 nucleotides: TGTGCCACCAGTGATTTGAGCGAGGTCGGACAGGAGATCCAAGAGACCCAGTACTTC. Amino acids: CATSDLSEVGQEIQETQYF.

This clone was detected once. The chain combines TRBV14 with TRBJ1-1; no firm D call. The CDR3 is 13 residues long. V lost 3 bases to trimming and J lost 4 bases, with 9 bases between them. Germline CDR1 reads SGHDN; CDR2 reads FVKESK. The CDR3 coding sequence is TGTGCCAGCAGCCACTTAGTTACCACTGAAGCTTTCTTT. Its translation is CASSHLVTTEAFF.

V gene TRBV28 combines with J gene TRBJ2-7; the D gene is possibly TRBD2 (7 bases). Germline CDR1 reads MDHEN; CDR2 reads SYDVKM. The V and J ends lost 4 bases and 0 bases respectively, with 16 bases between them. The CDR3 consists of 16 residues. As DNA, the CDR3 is TGTGCCAGCAGTTCCCTGGGGGGGCCCCCCTCCTACGAGCAGTACTTC. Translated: CASSSLGGPPSYEQYF. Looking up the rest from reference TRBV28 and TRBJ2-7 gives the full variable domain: DVKVTQSSRYLVKRTGEKVFLECVQDMDHENMFWYRQDPGLGLRLIYFSYDVKMKEKGDIPEGYSVSREKKERFSLILESASTNQTSMYLCASSSLGGPPSYEQYFGPGTRLTVT.

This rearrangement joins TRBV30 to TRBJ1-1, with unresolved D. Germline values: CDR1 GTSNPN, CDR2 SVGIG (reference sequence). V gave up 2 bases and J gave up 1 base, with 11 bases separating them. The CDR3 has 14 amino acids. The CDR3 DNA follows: TGTGCCTGGAGTAGATCGGGTCGGAACACTGAAGCTTTCTTT. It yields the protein CAWSRSGRNTEAFF.

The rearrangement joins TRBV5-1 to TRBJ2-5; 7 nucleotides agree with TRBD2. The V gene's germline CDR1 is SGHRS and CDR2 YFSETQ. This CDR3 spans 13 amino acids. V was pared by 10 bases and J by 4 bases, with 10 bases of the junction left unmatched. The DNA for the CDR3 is TGCGCCTCCGACGGCGGGGGAGGAGAGACCCAGTACTTC. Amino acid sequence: CASDGGGGETQYF.

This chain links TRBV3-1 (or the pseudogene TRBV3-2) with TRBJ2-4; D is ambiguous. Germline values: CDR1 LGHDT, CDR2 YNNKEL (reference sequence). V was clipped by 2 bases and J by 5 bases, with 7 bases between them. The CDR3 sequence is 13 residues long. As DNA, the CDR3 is TGTGCCAGCAGCCAAAGCCATGAAAACATTCAGTACTTC. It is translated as CASSQSHENIQYF.

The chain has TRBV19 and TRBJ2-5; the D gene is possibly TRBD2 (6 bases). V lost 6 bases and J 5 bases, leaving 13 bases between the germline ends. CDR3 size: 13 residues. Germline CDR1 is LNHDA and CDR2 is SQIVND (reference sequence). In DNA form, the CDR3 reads TGTGCCAGTAGGGTGACTAGTTCTGAGACCCAGTACTTC. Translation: CASRVTSSETQYF.

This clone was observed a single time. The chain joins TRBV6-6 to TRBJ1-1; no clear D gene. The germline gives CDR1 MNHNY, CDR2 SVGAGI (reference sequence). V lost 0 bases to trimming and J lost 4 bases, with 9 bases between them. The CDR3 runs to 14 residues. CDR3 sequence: CASSYSEGSTEAFF. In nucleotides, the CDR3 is TGTGCCAGCAGTTACTCTGAAGGGAGCACTGAAGCTTTCTTT.

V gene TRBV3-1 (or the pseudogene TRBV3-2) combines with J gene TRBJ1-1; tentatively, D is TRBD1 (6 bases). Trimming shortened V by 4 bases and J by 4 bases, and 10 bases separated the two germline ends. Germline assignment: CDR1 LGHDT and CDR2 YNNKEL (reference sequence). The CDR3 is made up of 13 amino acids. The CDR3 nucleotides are TGTGCCAGCAGCCGTGGACAGATCACTGAAGCTTTCTTT. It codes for CASSRGQITEAFF.

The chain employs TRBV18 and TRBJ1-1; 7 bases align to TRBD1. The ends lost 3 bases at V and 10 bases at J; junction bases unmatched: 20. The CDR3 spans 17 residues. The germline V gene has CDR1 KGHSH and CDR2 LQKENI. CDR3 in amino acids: CASSPRAIGGQDGGAFF. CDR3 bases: TGTGCCAGCTCACCCAGAGCGATAGGAGGACAGGATGGCGGAGCTTTCTTT.

The CDR3 protein is CASSQVAWNTEAFF. In DNA, the CDR3 is TGTGCCAGCAGCCAAGTGGCGTGGAACACTGAAGCTTTCTTT. This chain connects TRBV3-1 (or the pseudogene TRBV3-2) to TRBJ1-1; D remains unclear. CDR3 length: 14 residues. Germline-derived CDR1 and CDR2 are LGHDT and YNNKEL (reference sequence). Trimming took off 1 base at V and 1 base at J, with 7 bases between the two ends.

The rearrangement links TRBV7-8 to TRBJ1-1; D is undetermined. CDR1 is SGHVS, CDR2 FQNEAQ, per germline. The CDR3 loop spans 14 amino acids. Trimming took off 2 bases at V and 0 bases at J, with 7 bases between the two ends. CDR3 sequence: CASSLLRLNTEAFF. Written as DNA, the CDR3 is TGTGCCAGCAGCTTACTCAGGCTGAACACTGAAGCTTTCTTT.

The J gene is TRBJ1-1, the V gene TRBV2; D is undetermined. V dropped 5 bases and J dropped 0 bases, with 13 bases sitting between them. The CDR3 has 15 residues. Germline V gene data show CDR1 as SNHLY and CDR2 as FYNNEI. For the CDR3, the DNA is TGTGCCAGCAGTCATTCCTCGGGGTTGAACACTGAAGCTTTCTTT. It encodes CASSHSSGLNTEAFF.

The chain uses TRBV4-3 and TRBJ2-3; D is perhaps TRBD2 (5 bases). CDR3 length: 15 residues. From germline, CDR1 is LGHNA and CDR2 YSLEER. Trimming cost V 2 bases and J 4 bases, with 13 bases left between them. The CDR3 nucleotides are TGCGCCAGCAGCCAATCATTGGAGGAGGCAGATACGCAGTATTTT. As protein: CASSQSLEEADTQYF.

The CDR3 protein is CASSFNVGVGYEQYF. CDR3 nucleotide sequence: TGTGCCAGCAGCTTTAACGTCGGGGTAGGCTACGAGCAGTACTTC. The chain uses TRBV7-2 and TRBJ2-7; maybe TRBD2 (5 bases). Trimming shortened V by 3 bases and J by 3 bases, and 15 bases separated the two germline ends. CDR1 and CDR2 (germline): SGHTA, FQGNSA. The CDR3 consists of 15 residues.

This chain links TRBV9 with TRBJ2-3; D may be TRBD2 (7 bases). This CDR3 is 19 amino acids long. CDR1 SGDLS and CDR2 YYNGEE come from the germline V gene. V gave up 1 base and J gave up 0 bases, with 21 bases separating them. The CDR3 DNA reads TGTGCCAGCAGCGTACAACCTGTGGGCGGGGGCACTAGCACAGATACGCAGTATTTT. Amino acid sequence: CASSVQPVGGGTSTDTQYF.

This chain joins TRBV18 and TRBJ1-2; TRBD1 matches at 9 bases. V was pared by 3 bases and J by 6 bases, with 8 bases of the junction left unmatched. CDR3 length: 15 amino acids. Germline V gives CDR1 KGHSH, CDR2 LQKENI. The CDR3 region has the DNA TGTGCCAGCTCACCCCTAGGACAGGGGAGAGATGGCTACACCTTC. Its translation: CASSPLGQGRDGYTF.

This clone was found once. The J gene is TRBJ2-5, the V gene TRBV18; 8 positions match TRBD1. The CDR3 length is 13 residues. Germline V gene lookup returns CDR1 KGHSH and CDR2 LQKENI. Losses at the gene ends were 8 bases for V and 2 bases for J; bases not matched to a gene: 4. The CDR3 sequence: CASTQGVQETQYF. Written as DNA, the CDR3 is TGTGCCAGCACACAGGGGGTACAAGAGACCCAGTACTTC.

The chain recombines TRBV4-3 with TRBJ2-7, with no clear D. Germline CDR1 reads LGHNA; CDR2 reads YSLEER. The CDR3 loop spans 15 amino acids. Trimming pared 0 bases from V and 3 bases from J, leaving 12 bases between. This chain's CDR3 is CASSQEVGSYYEQYF. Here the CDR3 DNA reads TGCGCCAGCAGCCAAGAGGTCGGCAGCTACTACGAGCAGTACTTC.

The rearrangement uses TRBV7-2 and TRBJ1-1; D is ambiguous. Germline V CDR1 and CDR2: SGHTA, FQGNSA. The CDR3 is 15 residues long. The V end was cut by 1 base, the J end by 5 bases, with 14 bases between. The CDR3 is CASSLVRVGSTEAFF. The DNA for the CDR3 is TGTGCCAGCAGCTTAGTCCGGGTAGGGTCGACTGAAGCTTTCTTT.